Following are 2 T cell receptor beta chains from one sample sequenced in a study of OX40 agonist ivuxolimab in advanced cancers. Measured with immunoSEQ multiplex PCR; TCRdb has only the in-frame clones, and not every one. Of under 50,000 clones detected, approximately 80% appear once; the ten largest clones hold 6.5% to 8%. Sequences were derived from CD4+ or CD8+ T cells sorted from blood, sampled in a trial of the OX40 agonist ivuxolimab. The receptors derive from an adult with an advanced solid tumor such as melanoma, head and neck, liver or kidney cancer.

The CDR3 nucleotides read TGCAGCGTTGTGGGGGGCCCCGTGAATGAGCAGTTCTTC. It specifies CSVVGGPVNEQFF. The rearrangement joins TRBV29-1 to TRBJ2-1; tentatively, D is TRBD1 or TRBD2 (6 bases each). The V and J ends lost 4 bases and 7 bases respectively, with 14 bases between them. From germline, CDR1 is SQVTM and CDR2 ANQGSEA. The CDR3 covers 13 residues.

This clone was found once. CDR3 in amino acids: CASSLGEPDGYTF. The CDR3, as DNA: TGTGCCAGCAGCTTAGGGGAGCCCGATGGCTACACCTTC. The chain links TRBV7-8 to TRBJ1-2, with unresolved D. Looked up from germline, CDR1 is SGHVS and CDR2 is FQNEAQ. The CDR3 length is 13 residues. Trimming cost V 1 base and J 6 bases, with 9 bases left between them.